This T cell receptor beta chain came from a study of shared clonotypes between healthy human individuals. Study context: Every donor yielded three CD4 naive, three CD4 memory, two CD8 naive and one CD8 memory plate.

Clones were read by immunoSEQ multiplex PCR, and TCRdb kept only the in-frame ones, dropping some. The table records approximately 100,000 clones, about 63% of them present only once. Deletions cut 4 bases from V and 6 bases from J, with 10 bases between. Per germline, CDR1 MNHEY and CDR2 SMNVEV (reference sequence). The CDR3 is made up of 13 amino acids. The clonotype originates from a woman in her thirties in good health. The sample comprised memory CD8+ T cells sorted from blood. Noted subset: CD45RO+ cells pooled with CCR7-negative TemRA cells. V is TRBV27 and J is TRBJ2-1; D unclear. This chain's CDR3 is CASSSILPNEQFF. CDR3 DNA sequence: TGTGCCAGCAGTTCGATATTGCCCAATGAGCAGTTCTTC.